Below, 6 T cell receptor beta chains from the same sample are listed, as sequenced in a study of shared clonotypes between healthy human individuals. Clones were read by immunoSEQ multiplex PCR, and TCRdb kept only the in-frame ones, dropping some. This sample has about 110,000 clones, with around 71% found just once. What was sequenced was memory CD8+ T cells sorted from blood. Indicated subset: CD45RO+ cells pooled with CCR7-negative TemRA cells. Source of these receptors: a woman aged 25-40 years in good health.

In regard to this clone: A much larger clone lies one base from this, so it may be a read error. The chain combines TRBV27 with TRBJ1-2, with a possible D match to TRBD1 (5 bases). The CDR3 is 15 amino acids. CDR1 MNHEY and CDR2 SMNVEV come from the germline V gene (reference sequence). V dropped 4 bases and J dropped 7 bases, with 19 bases sitting between them. Written as DNA, the CDR3 is TGTGCCAGCAGTTGGGGCGGACCCCTGGGAAGTGGCTACACCTTC. Translation: CASSWGGPLGSGYTF.

The sample holds many counts of this clone. The V gene is TRBV28, the J gene TRBJ1-5; D is possibly TRBD1 (6 bases). Deletions cut 7 bases from V and 5 bases from J, with 21 bases between. The CDR3 is 16 amino acids. Germline V CDR1 and CDR2: MDHEN, SYDVKM. The CDR3 nucleotides are TGTGCCAGCAAGACGAGGGGGGGTAAAGCCGATCAGCCCCAGCATTTT. Its translation is CASKTRGGKADQPQHF. Filled out from reference TRBV28 and TRBJ1-5, the complete variable domain reads DVKVTQSSRYLVKRTGEKVFLECVQDMDHENMFWYRQDPGLGLRLIYFSYDVKMKEKGDIPEGYSVSREKKERFSLILESASTNQTSMYLCASKTRGGKADQPQHFGDGTRLSIL.

This sequence joins TRBV4-3 and TRBJ2-7; 9 bases are a match to TRBD1. CDR1 is LGHNA, CDR2 YSLEER, per germline. V was pared by 6 bases and J by 0 bases, with 3 bases of the junction left unmatched. This CDR3 is built from 14 residues. Here the CDR3 reads CASRGTGHSYEQYF. CDR3 DNA sequence: TGCGCCAGCAGGGGGACAGGGCACTCCTACGAGCAGTACTTC.

The chain uses TRBV13 and TRBJ2-7; 7 bases fit TRBD2. With 3 bases clipped from V and 4 bases from J, the junction kept 6 bases outside the gene matches. The CDR3 has 14 amino acids. Per the germline V gene, CDR1 is PRHDT and CDR2 is FYEKMQ (reference sequence). The DNA of the CDR3 is TGTGCCAGCAGCTTTGCGGGAGCCGCTTACGAGCAGTACTTC. Amino acids: CASSFAGAAYEQYF.

In this sample, this clone turned up a few times. The chain employs TRBV6-4 and TRBJ2-2; the D gene is possibly TRBD1 (6 bases). Germline CDR1 MRHNA, CDR2 SNTAGT. V was shortened by 3 bases and J by 3 bases, with 11 bases between the two germline ends. CDR3 size: 15 residues. The DNA for the CDR3 is TGTGCCAGCAGTGAGGACCCAGGGGACACCGGGGAGCTGTTTTTT. It translates to CASSEDPGDTGELFF.

The rearrangement links TRBV30 to TRBJ2-7, with D hard to call. Trimming removed 2 bases from V and 7 bases from J, with 12 bases in between. Per germline, CDR1 GTSNPN and CDR2 SVGIG (reference sequence). This CDR3 has 12 residues. As DNA, the CDR3 is TGTGCCTGGAGTCCTTCCGCGGCAGAGCAGTACTTC. As protein: CAWSPSAAEQYF.